This entry lists 17 T cell receptor beta chains sequenced from one sample in a study of regulatory T cells in long-lasting Graves disease. With iRepertoire HTBI primers and Arm-PCR of CDR3 regions, TCR beta libraries were built. TCRdb redid the calling of the multiplex PCR reads with MiXCR, one entry per CDR3 protein. The repertoire has 300,000 or so distinct CDR3 sequences, about 20% of them found once; the top ten carry over 25%. Time point defined: persistent/refractory GD, antithyroid drugs over 5 years with positive TRAb. Extracted PBMC RNA gave rise to the TCR library. Source: peripheral blood mononuclear cells (PBMCs), taken when the disease was refractory, from a patient treated with antithyroid drugs. Every receptor here comes from a female donor with Graves disease.

The chain carries TRBV30 and TRBJ1-6; no firm D call. Deletions cut 4 bases from V and 6 bases from J, with 7 bases between. The CDR3 runs to 12 residues. Looked up from germline, CDR1 is GTSNPN and CDR2 is SVGIG (reference sequence). The CDR3 sequence: CAWTRTNSPLHF. In nucleotides, the CDR3 is TGTGCCTGGACGAGAACTAATTCACCCCTCCACTTT. Looking up the rest from reference TRBV30 and TRBJ1-6 gives the full variable domain: SQTIHQWPATLVQPVGSPLSLECTVEGTSNPNLYWYRQAAGRGLQLLFYSVGIGQISSEVPQNLSASRPQDRQFILSSKKLLLSDSGFYLCAWTRTNSPLHFGNGTRLTVT.

V is TRBV7-2 and J is TRBJ2-1; TRBD2 aligns across 8 bases. V lost 4 bases, J lost 0 bases, and 2 bases stayed unmatched. This CDR3 contains 15 residues. Germline CDR1 is SGHTA and CDR2 is FQGNSA. DNA of the CDR3: TGTGCCAGCAGCTCAGCGGGGGTCTCCTACAATGAGCAGTTCTTC. This gives the protein CASSSAGVSYNEQFF.

The chain has TRBV5-1 and TRBJ2-5; 13 positions agree with TRBD2. The CDR3 has 18 amino acids. Germline assignment: CDR1 SGHRS and CDR2 YFSETQ. With V trimmed by 0 bases and J by 2 bases, 7 bases remained unmatched. The CDR3 protein is CASSLGSLAGGFQETQYF. The CDR3 nucleotides read TGCGCCAGCAGCTTGGGATCACTAGCGGGAGGGTTTCAAGAGACCCAGTACTTC. The variable domain in full, completed from reference TRBV5-1 and TRBJ2-5, reads KAGVTQTPRYLIKTRGQQVTLSCSPISGHRSVSWYQQTPGQGLQFLFEYFSETQRNKGNFPGRFSGRQFSNSRSEMNVSTLELGDSALYLCASSLGSLAGGFQETQYFGPGTRLLVL.

This chain joins TRBV6-1 and TRBJ2-1; TRBD2 matches 13 bases. The length of the CDR3 is 15 residues. V gave up 6 bases and J gave up 4 bases; unmatched junction bases: 3. Germline V lookup: CDR1 MNHNS, CDR2 SASEGT. The CDR3 nucleotides read TGTGCCAGCAGGTTGACTAGCGGGGGGTACAATGAGCAGTTCTTC. Translated, it gives CASRLTSGGYNEQFF.

This clonotype was seen more than once but under ten times. In DNA form, the CDR3 reads TGTGCCAGCAGTCCCTCCCCGGGGGCGGCACGCAATGAGCAGTTCTTC. This sequence encodes CASSPSPGAARNEQFF. The V gene is TRBV27, the J gene TRBJ2-1; D tentatively fits TRBD1 or TRBD2 (6 bases each). This CDR3 spans 16 amino acids. V lost 5 bases and J lost 6, with 20 bases in between. The germline V gene has CDR1 MNHEY and CDR2 SMNVEV (reference sequence).

This clonotype came up many times. V usage is TRBV6-1 and J usage is TRBJ2-7, with TRBD1 identical over 8 bases. V was clipped by 6 bases and J by 1 base; unmatched bases: 2. Germline V CDR1 and CDR2: MNHNS, SASEGT. The CDR3 has 13 residues. The CDR3 bases are TGTGCCAGCAGACGACAGGGGTCCTACGAGCAGTACTTC. This translates into CASRRQGSYEQYF.

This clonotype was found many times. The chain has TRBV29-1 and TRBJ2-7; tentative D call: TRBD1 (6 bases). V was clipped by 3 bases and J by 0 bases, with 12 bases between them. The CDR3 totals 14 residues. Germline loops: CDR1 SQVTM, CDR2 ANQGSEA. CDR3 in amino acids: CSVDVGTHSYEQYF. The CDR3 coding sequence is TGCAGCGTTGACGTAGGGACACACTCCTACGAGCAGTACTTC.

This chain connects TRBV7-9 to TRBJ2-7, with D maybe TRBD1 (6 bases). Trimming stripped 5 bases from V and 9 bases from J, with 17 bases between. The CDR3 sequence is 13 residues long. Germline V gives CDR1 SEHNR, CDR2 FQNEAQ (reference sequence). The chain's CDR3 is CASSARDNPLQYF. Written as DNA, the CDR3 is TGTGCCAGCAGCGCCCGGGACAACCCCCTGCAGTACTTC.

The CDR3 DNA is TGTGCCAGCTCACCAACCACGACAGGGGGCTTCTATGGCTACACCTTC. Its translation is CASSPTTTGGFYGYTF. The chain combines TRBV18 with TRBJ1-2, with 10 nucleotides matching TRBD1. V lost 2 bases to trimming and J lost 4 bases; unmatched junction nucleotides: 7. The CDR3 is 16 residues long. Per the germline V gene, CDR1 is KGHSH and CDR2 is LQKENI.

This clonotype was counted between two and nine times. The V and J genes are TRBV5-1 and TRBJ2-1; 8 bases line up with TRBD1. This CDR3 is 17 amino acids long. V shed 0 bases and J 6 bases; nucleotides not matched to a gene: 11. Germline assignment: CDR1 SGHRS and CDR2 YFSETQ. The CDR3 reads CASSLVGSDRASNEQFF. For the CDR3, the DNA is TGCGCCAGCAGCTTGGTCGGTTCGGACAGGGCAAGCAATGAGCAGTTCTTC.

The rearrangement uses TRBV5-6 and TRBJ2-3, with D perhaps matching TRBD1 or TRBD2 (5 bases each). The CDR3 sequence is 16 residues long. V was clipped by 0 bases and J by 2 bases, with 13 bases between them. Germline V gene sequence: CDR1 SGHDT, CDR2 YYEEEE. The CDR3 DNA reads TGTGCCAGCAGCTTGGGGGGGATCGCTATCACAGATACGCAGTATTTT. Protein product: CASSLGGIAITDTQYF.

This clonotype was counted many times. In nucleotides, the CDR3 is TGTGCCTGGAGTGGGTTTCGAGCCTATGGCTACACCTTC. As protein: CAWSGFRAYGYTF. The genes are TRBV30 and TRBJ1-2; no definite D call. This CDR3 spans 13 amino acids. V was trimmed by 1 base and J by 4 bases, leaving 10 bases between them. Germline CDR1 GTSNPN, CDR2 SVGIG (reference sequence).

With regard to this clonotype: Because it lacks the conserved phenylalanine or tryptophan at the end, this CDR3 is likely a read error. This sequence joins TRBV30 and TRBJ1-5, with D maybe TRBD1 (5 bases). Looked up from germline, CDR1 is GTSNPN and CDR2 is SVGIG (reference sequence). This CDR3 comprises 13 residues. Trimming cost V 0 bases and J 7 bases, with 10 bases left between them. CDR3 amino acids: CAWSVQGVQPQHS. Written as DNA, the CDR3 is TGTGCCTGGAGTGTACAAGGGGTCCAGCCCCAGCATTCT.

This clonotype was found a few times. This chain uses TRBV20-1 with TRBJ2-6, with D unresolved. This CDR3 contains 15 residues. The germline V and J ends were trimmed by 4 bases and 2 bases, with 12 bases remaining between them. The germline V gene encodes CDR1 DFQATT and CDR2 SNEGSKA (reference sequence). This CDR3 is CSATKGVAGANVLTF. In DNA form, the CDR3 reads TGCAGTGCTACAAAGGGTGTGGCTGGGGCCAACGTCCTGACTTTC.

The CDR3 here is CASSFSGPPYEQYF. CDR3 bases: TGCGCCAGCAGCTTTAGCGGGCCTCCCTACGAGCAGTACTTC. This chain uses TRBV5-1 with TRBJ2-7, with 7 bases aligning to TRBD2. Germline CDR1 SGHRS, CDR2 YFSETQ. This CDR3 is 14 amino acids long. The V segment lost 2 bases and the J segment 2 bases; nucleotides outside the gene matches: 4. Filled out from reference TRBV5-1 and TRBJ2-7, the complete variable domain reads KAGVTQTPRYLIKTRGQQVTLSCSPISGHRSVSWYQQTPGQGLQFLFEYFSETQRNKGNFPGRFSGRQFSNSRSEMNVSTLELGDSALYLCASSFSGPPYEQYFGPGTRLTVT.

V gene TRBV7-6 combines with J gene TRBJ1-1; possibly TRBD1 for D (5 bases). Trimming took off 2 bases at V and 1 base at J, with 14 bases between the two ends. CDR1 SGHVS and CDR2 FNYEAQ come from the germline V gene. The CDR3 is made up of 16 amino acids. The CDR3 nucleotides read TGTGCCAGCAGCTTAAGTAGGCAGGGAAAGAACACTGAAGCTTTCTTT. It is translated as CASSLSRQGKNTEAFF.

There are a few counts of this clonotype. V and J are TRBV3-1 and TRBJ1-2, with 11 positions matching TRBD1. The CDR3 contains 17 residues. V lost 1 base, J lost 6 bases, and 10 bases stayed unmatched. Germline lookup yields CDR1 LGHDT and CDR2 YNNKEL (reference sequence). For the CDR3, the DNA is TGTGCCAGCAGCCAAGCCGCGCCCGGGACAGGGGGTGATGGCTACACCTTC. Translated, it gives CASSQAAPGTGGDGYTF.